The rows below give T cell receptor beta chains drawn from one sample of a study of monozygotic twins with inflammatory bowel disease. TCRdb reanalyzed the 5' RACE reads, giving one entry per CDR3 protein sequence and no DNA. With 200,000 to 250,000 distinct CDR3 sequences in the sample, the ten largest clones hold roughly 7.1%. Input material: blood. Source of these receptors: a human donor with ulcerative colitis or Crohn's disease, or a healthy co-twin of an affected twin (not recorded which). The CDR3 runs from the conserved cysteine through the conserved F or W.

J gene,V gene,CDR3 protein
TRBJ2-3,TRBV9,CASSVDTSRYTQYF
TRBJ1-1,TRBV6-1,CASRLDPGGTEAFF
TRBJ1-5,TRBV15,CATSRDRGGQPQHF
TRBJ2-7,TRBV9,CASSVPACRGEQYF
TRBJ2-1,TRBV4-3,CASSQETSGSIQGEQFF
TRBJ2-2,TRBV6-6,CASSPARGPGELFF
TRBJ2-1,TRBV6-5,CASSGPKGASEQFF
TRBJ2-2,TRBV15,CATSTSRDTGELFF
TRBJ2-5,TRBV6-1,CASSPKRELEETQYF
TRBJ2-7,TRBV6-6,CASSNPPGYEQYF
TRBJ2-1,TRBV20-1,CSARSDRGWDNEQFF
TRBJ2-7,TRBV7-6,CASSLRNSYEQYF
TRBJ1-6,TRBV3-1,CASSSSTGGNSPLHF
TRBJ2-7,TRBV24-1,CATSENPGTGRNEQYF
TRBJ1-2,TRBV10-3,CAISDKFPEAFNGYTF
TRBJ2-3,TRBV6-1,CASSDRVGDTQYF
TRBJ2-5,TRBV19,CASSTQGETQYF
TRBJ2-5,TRBV12-3/TRBV12-4,CASSLGSGATRETQYF
TRBJ1-5,TRBV3-1,CASSPLRGNQPQHF
TRBJ2-3,TRBV20-1,CSAYPKGPDTQYF
TRBJ2-1,TRBV29-1,CSVEAQGTGEFF
TRBJ1-2,TRBV25-1,CASSPSTNYGYTF
TRBJ2-1,TRBV28,CAGSASGRAYNEQFF
TRBJ2-7,TRBV12-3/TRBV12-4,CASSLGGRNYEQYF
TRBJ2-7,TRBV7-2,CASGKRERLGEQYF
TRBJ2-1,TRBV7-2,CASSLEARVYNEQFF
TRBJ1-3,TRBV13,CASSRDRETGNTIYF
TRBJ2-6,TRBV12-3/TRBV12-4,CASSFDRSSGANVLTF
TRBJ1-5,TRBV6-1,CASSPGGNPQPQHF
TRBJ2-3,TRBV7-2,CASSLDGGAPDTQYF
TRBJ2-7,TRBV12-3/TRBV12-4,CASSPQLVEQYF
TRBJ2-1,TRBV5-1,CASSFGLQGNEQFF
TRBJ1-1,TRBV6-5,CASSYANRGRTEAFF
TRBJ1-6,TRBV6-2/TRBV6-3,CASRSGTLNSPLHF
TRBJ1-2,TRBV5-5,CASSFAGYGYTF
TRBJ2-2,TRBV5-1,CASSLAPVNGELFF
TRBJ2-3,TRBV18,CASSPHGGTDTQYF
TRBJ1-5,TRBV20-1,CSARSDPNQPQHF
TRBJ2-5,TRBV5-1,CASSLGLAGRQETQYF
TRBJ2-1,TRBV7-2,CASSLGQGTFLEQFF
TRBJ2-4,TRBV28,CASSFTSGGGNMQYF
TRBJ2-7,TRBV4-1,CASSLLNVPGQAYEQYF
TRBJ2-5,TRBV7-2,CASSISGGALTQYF
TRBJ2-2,TRBV7-3,CASSLIKLENTGELFF
TRBJ2-3,TRBV14,CASSPRSGFTSTDTQYF
TRBJ2-1,TRBV5-1,CASSAAGLADFNEQFF
TRBJ1-2,TRBV29-1,CSVDVLSLGNYGYTF
TRBJ2-2,TRBV19,CASSFYLGRETGELFF
TRBJ1-3,TRBV20-1,CSARTSPNSGQVYTIYF
TRBJ2-1,TRBV6-2/TRBV6-3,CASSYSGPNNEQFF
TRBJ1-2,TRBV12-3/TRBV12-4,CASKPGQGAFFSNYGYTF
TRBJ1-3,TRBV6-1,CASSENRGRSLLSF